A single sample gave rise to the 22 T cell receptor beta chains below, sequenced in a study of cytomegalovirus exposure and HLA in healthy donors. The PCR used 60 Vbeta and 13 Jbeta primers. TCRdb's copy holds only in-frame clones and misses some; the assay was immunoSEQ multiplex PCR. The table has roughly 100,000 clones, 60% to 85% seen once. The sequencing sample was made of PBMCs. Every receptor here comes from a man younger than 40 in good health and CMV-seropositive.

In DNA, the CDR3 is TGTGCCAGCAGCTCCAGGGACTGGGACAATCAGCCCCAGCATTTT. Its translation is CASSSRDWDNQPQHF. V and J are TRBV28 and TRBJ1-5; weak D call: TRBD1 (5 bases). Germline V gives CDR1 MDHEN, CDR2 SYDVKM. The CDR3 is 15 residues long. V was trimmed by 6 bases and J by 3 bases, leaving 15 bases between them. The full variable domain, with the rest looked up from reference TRBV28 and TRBJ1-5, is DVKVTQSSRYLVKRTGEKVFLECVQDMDHENMFWYRQDPGLGLRLIYFSYDVKMKEKGDIPEGYSVSREKKERFSLILESASTNQTSMYLCASSSRDWDNQPQHFGDGTRLSIL.

The chain couples TRBV6-6 to TRBJ2-7; 11 bases align to TRBD2. V trimming: 6 bases; J trimming: 2 bases; junction bases outside the gene matches: 6. This CDR3 spans 15 amino acids. Germline V gene sequence: CDR1 MNHNY, CDR2 SVGAGI (reference sequence). The CDR3 sequence is CASRIGTSGTYEQYV. The CDR3 nucleotides are TGTGCCAGCAGGATAGGGACTAGCGGAACCTACGAGCAGTACGTC.

V is TRBV11-2 and J is TRBJ1-1; D is perhaps TRBD1 (6 bases). V was clipped by 4 bases and J by 6 bases, with 18 bases between them. The germline V gene has CDR1 SGHAT and CDR2 FQNNGV. The CDR3 has 15 amino acids. The DNA for the CDR3 is TGTGCCAGCAGCTCCCTCTTGGGACATTCAGCTGAAGCTTTCTTT. Amino acids: CASSSLLGHSAEAFF.

The V gene is TRBV6-5, the J gene TRBJ1-5; tentatively, D is TRBD1 (6 bases). In germline, CDR1 is MNHEY, CDR2 SVGAGI. The V end was cut by 9 bases, the J end by 4 bases, with 7 bases between. The CDR3 consists of 11 residues. CDR3 in DNA: TGTGCCAGTAGGGGGAATCAGCCCCAGCATTTT. Residues: CASRGNQPQHF.

Note on this clone: The junction shows a germline mismatch at one end, possibly a read error. The chain combines TRBV7-8 with TRBJ1-1; 7 bases line up with TRBD1. The germline CDR1 and CDR2 sequences are SGHVS and FQNEAQ. CDR3 length: 14 amino acids. The CDR3 protein is CASTLGGLNTEAFF. The CDR3, as DNA: TGTGCCAGCACCTTAGGGGGCTTGAACACTGAAGCTTTCTTT.

This chain links TRBV2 with TRBJ1-1; 10 nucleotides agree with TRBD1. The trim removed 4 bases at V and 7 bases at J, leaving 6 bases unmatched. The CDR3 sequence is 14 residues long. Germline V CDR1 and CDR2: SNHLY, FYNNEI. The CDR3 nucleotides are TGTGCCAGCAGTGGCCGGACAGGGGGTATTGAAGCTTTCTTT. Residues: CASSGRTGGIEAFF.

The rearrangement uses TRBV7-9 and TRBJ2-1, with 7 positions matching TRBD1. J was trimmed by 1 base and V by 4 bases; bases with no gene match: 7. In germline, CDR1 is SEHNR, CDR2 FQNEAQ (reference sequence). The CDR3 is 16 residues long. The CDR3 loop reads CASSSGQLRSYNEQFF. CDR3 coding DNA: TGTGCCAGCAGCTCGGGACAGCTTCGGTCCTACAATGAGCAGTTCTTC.

The chain is built from TRBV6-1 and TRBJ2-5; TRBD1 might be the D (5 bases). The germline gives CDR1 MNHNS, CDR2 SASEGT. V dropped 7 bases and J dropped 2 bases, with 11 bases sitting between them. CDR3 length equals 13 residues. CDR3 loop: CASMPRAQETQYF. Written as DNA, the CDR3 is TGTGCCAGCATGCCCAGGGCTCAAGAGACCCAGTACTTC.

This clone came up a few times. Other DNA sequences in the same sample also yield this CDR3. This rearrangement joins TRBV5-4 to TRBJ1-1; 7 nucleotides align to TRBD1. The CDR3 consists of 15 residues. Germline CDR1 is SGHNT and CDR2 is YYREEE (reference sequence). V lost 4 bases and J lost 0; bases outside the gene matches: 6. In DNA form, the CDR3 reads TGTGCCAGCAGCCCGCCGGGACAGCTGAACACTGAAGCTTTCTTT. Translating gives CASSPPGQLNTEAFF.

This clone has a handful of counts. The J gene is TRBJ2-3, the V gene TRBV5-1; 8 bases are shared with TRBD1. V lost 4 bases to trimming and J lost 3 bases; unmatched junction nucleotides: 4. The CDR3 consists of 14 residues. Germline CDR1 reads SGHRS; CDR2 reads YFSETQ. The CDR3 DNA follows: TGCGCCAGCAGCCCCGACAGGGGAACAGATACGCAGTATTTT. It codes for CASSPDRGTDTQYF.

This clone came up once. The V call is TRBV7-8, the J call TRBJ2-2; 8 nucleotides align to TRBD1. V lost 1 base, J lost 5 bases, and 9 bases stayed unmatched. From germline, CDR1 is SGHVS and CDR2 FQNEAQ. There are 17 residues in the CDR3. Here the CDR3 DNA reads TGTGCCAGCAGCTTAGTCATACTCAGGGGGCAAACCGGGGAGCTGTTTTTT. This gives the protein CASSLVILRGQTGELFF.

This clone came up a few times. J is TRBJ1-1 and V is TRBV6-4; D might be TRBD1 (5 bases). The CDR3 runs to 16 residues. V was shortened by 6 bases and J by 2 bases, with 19 bases between the two germline ends. CDR1 is MRHNA, CDR2 SNTAGT, per germline. The CDR3 protein is CASSPWQGTLNTEAFF. The CDR3 nucleotides are TGTGCCAGCAGCCCATGGCAGGGAACACTTAACACTGAAGCTTTCTTT.

V gene TRBV9 combines with J gene TRBJ2-5; no clear D. The CDR3 consists of 14 residues. Germline V gene lookup returns CDR1 SGDLS and CDR2 YYNGEE. Trimming took 4 bases from V and 6 from J, leaving 16 bases between them. CDR3 sequence: CASSSPLREKTQYF. The CDR3 DNA is TGTGCCAGCAGCTCGCCACTCCGAGAGAAGACCCAGTACTTC.

V gene TRBV4-1 combines with J gene TRBJ2-7; the D gene is possibly TRBD2 (6 bases). This CDR3 spans 16 amino acids. Per germline, CDR1 MGHRA and CDR2 YSYEKL. Trimming removed 2 bases at V and 6 bases at J, with 20 bases between. The CDR3 sequence: CASSQLDILAFGEQYF. As DNA, the CDR3 is TGCGCCAGCAGCCAACTCGATATACTAGCTTTCGGCGAGCAGTACTTC.

V is TRBV7-2 and J is TRBJ1-5, with 8 nucleotides matching TRBD1. CDR3 length: 13 amino acids. The V segment lost 5 bases and the J segment 6 bases; nucleotides outside the gene matches: 3. Looked up from germline, CDR1 is SGHTA and CDR2 is FQGNSA. The CDR3 loop is CASSPDRAQPQHF. The CDR3 DNA reads as TGTGCCAGCAGCCCGGACAGGGCTCAGCCCCAGCATTTT. The full variable domain, in which reference TRBV7-2 and TRBJ1-5 provide the parts outside the CDR3, is GAGVSQSPSNKVTEKGKDVELRCDPISGHTALYWYRQSLGQGLEFLIYFQGNSAPDKSGLPSDRFSAERTGGSVSTLTIQRTQQEDSAVYLCASSPDRAQPQHFGDGTRLSIL.

As concerns this clone: The junction departs from germline at one end; a sequencing error may be responsible. The V call is TRBV9, the J call TRBJ2-7; D possibly corresponds to TRBD1 (6 bases). The CDR3 is 11 amino acids. Germline CDR1 SGDLS, CDR2 YYNGEE. The CDR3 reads CASSQGTRTSF. CDR3 nucleotide sequence: TGTGCCAGCAGCCAGGGGACAAGGACCTCCTTC.

The CDR3 loop reads CASSPQTGYYGYTF. The CDR3 DNA follows: TGTGCCAGCAGCCCCCAAACCGGGTACTATGGCTACACCTTC. The chain couples TRBV9 to TRBJ1-2, with D uncertain. This CDR3 is 14 amino acids long. The V gene's germline CDR1 is SGDLS and CDR2 YYNGEE. Trimming took 4 bases from V and 3 from J, leaving 13 bases between them.

The chain recombines TRBV5-1 with TRBJ2-5, with D possibly being TRBD2 (6 bases). Trimming pared 4 bases from V and 5 bases from J, leaving 15 bases between. The germline gives CDR1 SGHRS, CDR2 YFSETQ. This CDR3 spans 14 amino acids. Here the CDR3 reads CASSPWTGRETQYF. CDR3 sequence (DNA): TGCGCCAGCAGCCCGTGGACGGGGAGGGAGACCCAGTACTTC. The full variable domain, completed using reference TRBV5-1 and TRBJ2-5, is KAGVTQTPRYLIKTRGQQVTLSCSPISGHRSVSWYQQTPGQGLQFLFEYFSETQRNKGNFPGRFSGRQFSNSRSEMNVSTLELGDSALYLCASSPWTGRETQYFGPGTRLLVL.

The V gene is TRBV5-8, the J gene TRBJ1-2, with a weak D call TRBD1 (5 bases). CDR3 length: 13 residues. CDR1 is SGHTS and CDR2 is YDEGEE in the germline V gene. Trimming took off 2 bases at V and 9 bases at J, with 14 bases between the two ends. CDR3 region: CASSFLAGTSYTF. CDR3 DNA: TGTGCCAGCAGCTTTTTGGCAGGGACTAGCTACACCTTC.

This clone has a handful of counts. V is TRBV5-4 and J is TRBJ1-1; 8 positions agree with TRBD1. With V trimmed by 8 bases and J by 0 bases, 15 bases remained unmatched. Germline CDR1 SGHNT, CDR2 YYREEE (reference sequence). This CDR3 has 17 residues. The CDR3 here is CASSRGQGLEVNTEAFF. The CDR3 DNA sequence: TGTGCCAGTTCGAGAGGACAGGGATTAGAGGTGAACACTGAAGCTTTCTTT. Full variable domain (rest looked up from reference TRBV5-4 and TRBJ1-1): ETGVTQSPTHLIKTRGQQVTLRCSSQSGHNTVSWYQQALGQGPQFIFQYYREEENGRGNFPPRFSGLQFPNYSSELNVNALELDDSALYLCASSRGQGLEVNTEAFFGQGTRLTVV.

The chain employs TRBV19 and TRBJ2-7; TRBD1 matches 8 bases. From germline, CDR1 is LNHDA and CDR2 SQIVND (reference sequence). The CDR3 totals 15 residues. The junction had 12 bases not matched to a gene; V was cut back by 5 bases and J by 6 bases. As DNA, the CDR3 is TGTGCCAGTAGTCAACGGACAGGGTGGATCTCCGAGCAGTACTTC. It encodes CASSQRTGWISEQYF.

The table lists this clone with a count of one. This chain connects TRBV5-1 to TRBJ2-7, with 9 nucleotides matching TRBD1. Trimming took 2 bases from V and 4 from J; bases not matched to a gene: 10. CDR1 SGHRS and CDR2 YFSETQ come from the germline V gene. The CDR3 length is 16 residues. The CDR3 reads CASSLDVGTGLYEQYF. In DNA, the CDR3 is TGCGCCAGCAGCTTAGATGTTGGGACAGGGTTGTACGAGCAGTACTTC. Full variable domain (outside the CDR3, taken from reference TRBV5-1 and TRBJ2-7): KAGVTQTPRYLIKTRGQQVTLSCSPISGHRSVSWYQQTPGQGLQFLFEYFSETQRNKGNFPGRFSGRQFSNSRSEMNVSTLELGDSALYLCASSLDVGTGLYEQYFGPGTRLTVT.